This T cell receptor (beta chain) was identified during a study of control samples from healthy donors and cancer patients. Measured with immunoSEQ multiplex PCR; TCRdb has only the in-frame clones, and not every one. Among about 55,000 clones listed, roughly 95% were seen once. CDR3 length: 16 amino acids. CDR1 SGHTA and CDR2 FQGNSA come from the germline V gene. Trimming at V came to 2 bases and at J to 5 bases, leaving 10 bases not matched to a gene. This TCR came from a woman aged 18-29 years in good health. The rearrangement links TRBV7-2 to TRBJ2-5, with TRBD1 identical over 8 bases. Material: blood. As DNA, the CDR3 is TGTGCCAGCAGCTTATTACCGGACAGGGATGTGGAGACCCAGTACTTC. It yields the protein CASSLLPDRDVETQYF. Filled out from reference TRBV7-2 and TRBJ2-5, the complete variable domain reads GAGVSQSPSNKVTEKGKDVELRCDPISGHTALYWYRQSLGQGLEFLIYFQGNSAPDKSGLPSDRFSAERTGGSVSTLTIQRTQQEDSAVYLCASSLLPDRDVETQYFGPGTRLLVL.